Below, 28 T cell receptor beta chains from the same sample are listed, as sequenced in a study of cytomegalovirus exposure and HLA in healthy donors (dated by TCRdb to between 2016 and 2019). The protocol used for the library was the immunoSEQ multiplex PCR assay. A mixture of 60 forward primers for TCR Vbeta segments and 13 reverse primers for TCR Jbeta segments was used in the multiplex PCR. TCRdb's version of the immuneACCESS table is confined to in-frame rearrangements and falls short of the full clone set. An unresolved V gene accounts for under half of the shortfall where checked; the remainder is of unknown origin. The sample includes over 120,000 clones, with about 81% observed a single time. The ten largest clones capture 6% to 8.5% of the sample. Sequencing was performed on PBMCs. The receptors were gathered from a man aged 25 to 40 in good health and CMV-seronegative.

The chain employs TRBV27 and TRBJ2-5, with 7 bases lining up with TRBD1. CDR1 MNHEY and CDR2 SMNVEV come from the germline V gene (reference sequence). The V and J ends lost 4 bases and 1 base, in that order; junction bases with no gene match: 9. The CDR3 is made up of 16 amino acids. This CDR3 is CASSSAERGPQETQYF. CDR3 sequence (DNA): TGTGCCAGCAGTTCGGCCGAGAGGGGGCCCCAAGAGACCCAGTACTTC.

The gene calls are TRBV7-8 and TRBJ1-3, with D maybe TRBD1 (6 bases). This CDR3 has 15 amino acids. Per germline, CDR1 SGHVS and CDR2 FQNEAQ. Deletions cut 4 bases from V and 0 bases from J, with 10 bases between. CDR3 in DNA: TGTGCCAGCAGCTCACAGGGAAACTCTGGAAACACCATATATTTT. It translates to CASSSQGNSGNTIYF.

The rearrangement links TRBV19 to TRBJ2-1, with unresolved D. V dropped 5 bases and J dropped 9 bases, with 14 bases sitting between them. CDR3 length: 13 residues. From germline, CDR1 is LNHDA and CDR2 SQIVND (reference sequence). The CDR3 DNA reads TGTGCCAGTAGTGGAACTGGGCAAGGTGAGCAGTTCTTC. It is translated as CASSGTGQGEQFF.

CDR3 residues: CASSTGASTDTQYF. CDR3 bases: TGTGCCAGCTCCACAGGGGCCTCCACAGATACGCAGTATTTT. The rearrangement links TRBV6-6 to TRBJ2-3, with TRBD1 identical over 7 bases. Germline V CDR1 and CDR2: MNHNY, SVGAGI (reference sequence). V lost 8 bases and J lost 2; bases outside the gene matches: 7. This CDR3 region has 14 residues.

The chain is built from TRBV27 and TRBJ1-1, with TRBD1 matching over 9 bases. CDR1 and CDR2 (germline): MNHEY, SMNVEV (reference sequence). The CDR3 covers 15 residues. The J segment lost 3 bases and the V segment lost 5 bases, leaving 7 bases of the junction unmatched. CDR3 DNA sequence: TGTGCCAGCAGTCTACAGGGGGCGATGGACACTGAAGCTTTCTTT. Residues: CASSLQGAMDTEAFF.

This sequence joins TRBV6-5 and TRBJ1-6; no reliable D call. Trimming pared 4 bases from V and 0 bases from J, leaving 7 bases between. CDR3 length equals 15 residues. Germline V CDR1 and CDR2: MNHEY, SVGAGI. The CDR3 region is CASSLGSSYNSPLHF. The CDR3 DNA sequence: TGTGCCAGCAGTTTAGGGAGCTCCTATAATTCACCCCTCCACTTT.

The chain couples TRBV18 to TRBJ2-1, with 9 bases lining up with TRBD2. Germline V gene lookup returns CDR1 KGHSH and CDR2 LQKENI. The CDR3 is 13 amino acids. The ends lost 2 bases at V and 7 bases at J; junction bases unmatched: 0. In DNA, the CDR3 is TGTGCCAGCTCACCAACTAGCGGGAATGAGCAGTTCTTC. It specifies CASSPTSGNEQFF.

This rearrangement joins TRBV19 to TRBJ1-1, with D maybe TRBD1 (5 bases). CDR1 is LNHDA, CDR2 SQIVND, per germline (reference sequence). This CDR3 is 14 amino acids long. V lost 1 base to trimming and J lost 5 bases, with 11 bases between them. The CDR3 DNA follows: TGTGCCAGTAGTATAGTGGGGCTGCGGACTGAAGCTTTCTTT. Encoded protein: CASSIVGLRTEAFF.

This chain links TRBV4-1 with TRBJ2-3; a weak D match, TRBD2 (6 bases). CDR3 length: 15 amino acids. From germline, CDR1 is MGHRA and CDR2 YSYEKL. V was clipped by 2 bases and J by 2 bases, with 11 bases between them. The CDR3 loop is CASSQRDFYTDTQYF. The DNA of the CDR3 is TGCGCCAGCAGCCAACGGGACTTTTACACAGATACGCAGTATTTT.

Concerning this clone itself: Other DNA sequences from this sample encode an identical CDR3 as well. V usage is TRBV5-1 and J usage is TRBJ1-1; D is possibly TRBD1 (5 bases). V gave up 5 bases and J gave up 1 base, with 12 bases separating them. CDR3 size: 14 residues. CDR1 is SGHRS, CDR2 YFSETQ, per germline. The CDR3 loop reads CASSPDRPNTEAFF. Written as DNA, the CDR3 is TGCGCCAGCAGTCCTGACAGACCGAACACTGAAGCTTTCTTT.

The chain links TRBV6-5 to TRBJ2-3; D is perhaps TRBD2 (5 bases). V dropped 2 bases and J dropped 1 base, with 7 bases sitting between them. Germline loops: CDR1 MNHEY, CDR2 SVGAGI. The CDR3 totals 14 residues. CDR3 loop: CASSYTRGTDTQYF. DNA for the CDR3: TGTGCCAGCAGTTACACTAGAGGCACAGATACGCAGTATTTT.

On this clone: The same CDR3 can be traced to other DNA sequences in this sample. V gene TRBV28 combines with J gene TRBJ1-2; TRBD1 matches at 8 bases. CDR3 length: 14 residues. The germline V gene has CDR1 MDHEN and CDR2 SYDVKM. V was pared by 2 bases and J by 2 bases, with 1 base of the junction left unmatched. The DNA for the CDR3 is TGTGCCAGCAGTTTAGGACAGGGAAACTATGGCTACACCTTC. This gives the protein CASSLGQGNYGYTF.

This chain connects TRBV7-3 to TRBJ1-5, with D perhaps TRBD1 (6 bases). This CDR3 is built from 14 residues. V lost 4 bases and J 2 bases, leaving 9 bases between the germline ends. CDR1 is SGHTA and CDR2 is FQGTGA in the germline V gene. CDR3 residues: CASSSGECNQPQHF. CDR3 DNA: TGTGCCAGCAGCTCAGGGGAGTGCAATCAGCCCCAGCATTTT.

This chain uses TRBV7-2 with TRBJ1-6; 7 bases are a match to TRBD1. The CDR3 spans 12 residues. In germline, CDR1 is SGHTA, CDR2 FQGNSA. Losses at the gene ends were 3 bases for V and 18 bases for J; bases not matched to a gene: 8. The CDR3 spells CASSLYRQGAHF. In DNA, the CDR3 is TGTGCCAGCAGCTTGTACCGACAGGGAGCCCACTTT. The variable domain in full, completed from reference TRBV7-2 and TRBJ1-6, reads GAGVSQSPSNKVTEKGKDVELRCDPISGHTALYWYRQSLGQGLEFLIYFQGNSAPDKSGLPSDRFSAERTGGSVSTLTIQRTQQEDSAVYLCASSLYRQGAHFGNGTRLTVT.

The chain joins TRBV29-1 to TRBJ1-1, with TRBD1 matching over 8 bases. Germline CDR1 is SQVTM and CDR2 is ANQGSEA. This CDR3 comprises 12 residues. V lost 5 bases to trimming and J lost 10 bases; unmatched junction nucleotides: 9. The CDR3 spells CSVRDRGIGAFF. Here the CDR3 DNA reads TGCAGCGTTCGTGACAGGGGAATCGGAGCTTTCTTT.

V is TRBV2 and J is TRBJ2-1; TRBD2 matches at 7 bases. Trimming cost V 2 bases and J 3 bases; bases outside gene matches: 4. Looked up from germline, CDR1 is SNHLY and CDR2 is FYNNEI. The CDR3 sequence is 15 residues long. CDR3 DNA: TGTGCCAGCAGTGAACAACGGGGGGACTACAATGAGCAGTTCTTC. Residues: CASSEQRGDYNEQFF.

The V gene is TRBV5-6, the J gene TRBJ1-2, with D possibly matching TRBD1 (5 bases). Germline CDR1 reads SGHDT; CDR2 reads YYEEEE. Trimming pared 0 bases from V and 4 bases from J, leaving 13 bases between. The CDR3 is made up of 15 amino acids. CDR3 residues: CASSLGSGNFYGYTF. In nucleotides, the CDR3 is TGTGCCAGCAGCTTGGGGTCAGGGAACTTCTATGGCTACACCTTC.

This chain connects TRBV18 to TRBJ1-1; 9 bases fit TRBD1. This CDR3 is 17 amino acids long. J was trimmed by 0 bases and V by 3 bases; bases with no gene match: 8. CDR1 and CDR2 from the germline V gene are KGHSH and LQKENI. The DNA for the CDR3 is TGTGCCAGCTCACCGACCGGGACAGGGAACTTGAACACTGAAGCTTTCTTT. It codes for CASSPTGTGNLNTEAFF.

CDR3: CASRPGLPLTDTQYF. The CDR3 DNA sequence: TGTGCCAGCAGACCGGGACTACCTCTCACAGATACGCAGTATTTT. The chain carries TRBV6-1 and TRBJ2-3, with 7 nucleotides matching TRBD2. The germline gives CDR1 MNHNS, CDR2 SASEGT. Germline trimming cut 6 bases from V and 2 bases from J; bases unmatched to any gene: 8. The CDR3 length is 15 residues.

The V and J genes are TRBV2 and TRBJ2-1; 8 positions agree with TRBD2. The CDR3 loop spans 14 amino acids. V shed 4 bases, J shed 8 bases, and the junction held 7 bases outside the gene matches. Germline V gene data show CDR1 as SNHLY and CDR2 as FYNNEI. The CDR3 nucleotides read TGTGCCAGCAGTGTGAGCGGGAGCTGGGATGAGCAGTTCTTC. Protein sequence: CASSVSGSWDEQFF.

The chain combines TRBV5-6 with TRBJ2-7; a weak D match, TRBD1 (6 bases). The V end lost 4 bases, the J end lost 1 base, and 21 bases lay between the germline ends. CDR1 SGHDT and CDR2 YYEEEE come from the germline V gene. The CDR3 loop spans 17 amino acids. Here the CDR3 reads CASSPDGVGGTSYEQYF. CDR3 DNA: TGTGCCAGCAGCCCGGACGGGGTAGGGGGAACGTCCTACGAGCAGTACTTC.

The genes are TRBV10-3 and TRBJ2-2, with TRBD2 identical over 10 bases. J gave up 5 bases and V 1 base, and 7 bases lay outside the gene matches. Germline CDR1 and CDR2: ENHRY and SYGVKD. The CDR3 runs to 17 residues. CDR3 coding DNA: TGTGCCATCAGTGAGTGGATAGCGGGAGGTGGGACCGGGGAGCTGTTTTTT. Translation gives CAISEWIAGGGTGELFF.

V is TRBV5-1 and J is TRBJ2-1, with 12 bases fitting TRBD2. The germline gives CDR1 SGHRS, CDR2 YFSETQ. V shed 7 bases, J shed 6 bases, and the junction held 5 bases outside the gene matches. This CDR3 has 14 residues. This CDR3 reads CASGLAGGRNEQFF. In DNA form, the CDR3 reads TGCGCCAGCGGTCTAGCGGGAGGGCGCAATGAGCAGTTCTTC. Supplemented by reference TRBV5-1 and TRBJ2-1, the full variable domain reads KAGVTQTPRYLIKTRGQQVTLSCSPISGHRSVSWYQQTPGQGLQFLFEYFSETQRNKGNFPGRFSGRQFSNSRSEMNVSTLELGDSALYLCASGLAGGRNEQFFGPGTRLTVL.

The chain employs TRBV10-3 and TRBJ2-7; 8 bases line up with TRBD1. The V gene end was trimmed by 4 bases and the J gene end by 2 bases; junction bases not matched to a gene: 4. CDR3 length: 14 amino acids. Looked up from germline, CDR1 is ENHRY and CDR2 is SYGVKD. The CDR3 here is CAISAGTGAYEQYF. CDR3 sequence (DNA): TGTGCCATCAGTGCCGGGACAGGCGCCTACGAGCAGTACTTC.

This clone turned up a few times. The V and J genes are TRBV28 and TRBJ2-7; D call uncertain. CDR3 size: 14 residues. Trimming shortened V by 6 bases and J by 3 bases, and 15 bases separated the two germline ends. In germline, CDR1 is MDHEN, CDR2 SYDVKM. The CDR3 coding sequence is TGTGCCAGCAGCCCCGGCCAGGTTAACTACGAGCAGTACTTC. Translation gives CASSPGQVNYEQYF. Together with reference TRBV28 and TRBJ2-7, the CDR3 gives the full variable domain: DVKVTQSSRYLVKRTGEKVFLECVQDMDHENMFWYRQDPGLGLRLIYFSYDVKMKEKGDIPEGYSVSREKKERFSLILESASTNQTSMYLCASSPGQVNYEQYFGPGTRLTVT.

This rearrangement joins TRBV11-2 to TRBJ2-1; 10 nucleotides align to TRBD2. Germline-derived CDR1 and CDR2 are SGHAT and FQNNGV. With V trimmed by 1 base and J by 5 bases, 2 bases remained unmatched. The CDR3 is made up of 15 amino acids. Written as DNA, the CDR3 is TGTGCCAGCAGCTTAGGGACTAGCGGACACAATGAGCAGTTCTTC. Encoded protein: CASSLGTSGHNEQFF. The full variable domain, rest sourced from reference TRBV11-2 and TRBJ2-1, is EAGVAQSPRYKIIEKRQSVAFWCNPISGHATLYWYQQILGQGPKLLIQFQNNGVVDDSQLPKDRFSAERLKGVDSTLKIQPAKLEDSAVYLCASSLGTSGHNEQFFGPGTRLTVL.

This clone was counted a single time. This chain uses TRBV2 with TRBJ2-5; D unresolved. In germline, CDR1 is SNHLY, CDR2 FYNNEI. The CDR3 runs 14 residues. V lost 2 bases and J 4 bases, leaving 11 bases between the germline ends. In nucleotides, the CDR3 is TGTGCCAGCAGTGAATATAATGTGTTAGAGACCCAGTACTTC. This sequence encodes CASSEYNVLETQYF.

CDR3 sequence reads: CASRLAGRRGEQFF. The CDR3, as DNA: TGTGCCAGCCGACTAGCGGGGAGGAGGGGTGAGCAGTTCTTC. This rearrangement joins TRBV25-1 to TRBJ2-1, with 11 bases aligning to TRBD2. The germline V gene has CDR1 MGHDK and CDR2 SYGVNS. The CDR3 contains 14 residues. The J segment lost 9 bases and the V segment lost 8 bases, leaving 9 bases of the junction unmatched.